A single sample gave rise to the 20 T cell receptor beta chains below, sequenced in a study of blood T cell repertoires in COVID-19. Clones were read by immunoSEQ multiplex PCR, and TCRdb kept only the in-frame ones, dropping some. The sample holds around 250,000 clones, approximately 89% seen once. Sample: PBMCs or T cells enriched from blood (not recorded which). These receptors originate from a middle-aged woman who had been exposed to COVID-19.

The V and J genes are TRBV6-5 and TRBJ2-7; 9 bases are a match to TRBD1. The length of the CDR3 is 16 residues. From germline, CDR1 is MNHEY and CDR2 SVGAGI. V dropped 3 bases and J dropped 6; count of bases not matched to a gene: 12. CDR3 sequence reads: CASSYGGQGSRREQYF. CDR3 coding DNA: TGTGCCAGCAGTTATGGGGGACAGGGTTCTCGTCGCGAGCAGTACTTC.

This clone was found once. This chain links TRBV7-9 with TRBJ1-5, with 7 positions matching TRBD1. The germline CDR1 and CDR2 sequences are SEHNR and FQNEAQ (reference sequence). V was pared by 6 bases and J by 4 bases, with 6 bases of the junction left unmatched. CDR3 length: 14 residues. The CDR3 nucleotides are TGTGCCAGCAGTCGACAGGGTGGGAATCAGCCCCAGCATTTT. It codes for CASSRQGGNQPQHF. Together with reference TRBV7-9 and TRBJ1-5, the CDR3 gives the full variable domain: DTGVSQNPRHKITKRGQNVTFRCDPISEHNRLYWYRQTLGQGPEFLTYFQNEAQLEKSRLLSDRFSAERPKGSFSTLEIQRTEQGDSAMYLCASSRQGGNQPQHFGDGTRLSIL.

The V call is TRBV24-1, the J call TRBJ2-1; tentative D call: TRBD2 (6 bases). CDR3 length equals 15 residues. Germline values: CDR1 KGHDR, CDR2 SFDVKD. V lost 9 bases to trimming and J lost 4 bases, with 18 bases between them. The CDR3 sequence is CATRPEGGQYNEQFF. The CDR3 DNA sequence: TGTGCCACCCGGCCGGAGGGAGGACAATACAATGAGCAGTTCTTC.

CDR3 in DNA: TGCGCCAGCAGCCAGGGTCGGGGACAATGGGGCGAAAAACTGTTTTTT. This sequence encodes CASSQGRGQWGEKLFF. This chain joins TRBV4-1 and TRBJ1-4; maybe TRBD1 (6 bases). CDR3 length: 16 residues. V gave up 3 bases and J gave up 8 bases, with 19 bases separating them. CDR1 is MGHRA, CDR2 YSYEKL, per germline.

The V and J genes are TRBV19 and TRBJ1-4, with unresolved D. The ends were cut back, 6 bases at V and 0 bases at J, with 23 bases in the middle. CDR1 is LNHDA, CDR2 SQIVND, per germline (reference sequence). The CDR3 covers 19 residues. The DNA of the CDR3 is TGTGCCAGTAGGTCCTCAGCAATACAATGGACTACAACTAATGAAAAACTGTTTTTT. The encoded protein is CASRSSAIQWTTTNEKLFF.

The CDR3 spells CASTKTGDRGYGYTF. The CDR3 coding sequence is TGTGCCAGCACCAAAACAGGGGATAGGGGCTATGGCTACACCTTC. This chain links TRBV6-5 with TRBJ1-2; 7 nucleotides align to TRBD1. Per germline, CDR1 MNHEY and CDR2 SVGAGI. This CDR3 has 15 residues. V lost 7 bases, J lost 4 bases, and 12 bases stayed unmatched.

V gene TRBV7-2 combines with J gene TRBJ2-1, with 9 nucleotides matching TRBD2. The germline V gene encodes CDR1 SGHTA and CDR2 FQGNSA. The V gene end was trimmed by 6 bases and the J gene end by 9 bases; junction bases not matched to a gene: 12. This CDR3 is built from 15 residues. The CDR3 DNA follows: TGTGCCAGCAGTCGAATACCGGGACTAGCCGTTGAGCAGTTCTTC. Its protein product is CASSRIPGLAVEQFF. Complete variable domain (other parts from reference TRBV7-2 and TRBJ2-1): GAGVSQSPSNKVTEKGKDVELRCDPISGHTALYWYRQSLGQGLEFLIYFQGNSAPDKSGLPSDRFSAERTGGSVSTLTIQRTQQEDSAVYLCASSRIPGLAVEQFFGPGTRLTVL.

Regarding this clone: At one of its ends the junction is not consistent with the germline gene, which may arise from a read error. The CDR3 protein is CASSMGQINEQFF. CDR3 DNA sequence: TGTGCCAGCAGCATGGGACAGATCAATGAGCAGTTCTTC. The rearrangement links TRBV5-1 to TRBJ2-1, with 7 bases fitting TRBD1. CDR1 SGHRS and CDR2 YFSETQ come from the germline V gene. The CDR3 is 13 residues long.

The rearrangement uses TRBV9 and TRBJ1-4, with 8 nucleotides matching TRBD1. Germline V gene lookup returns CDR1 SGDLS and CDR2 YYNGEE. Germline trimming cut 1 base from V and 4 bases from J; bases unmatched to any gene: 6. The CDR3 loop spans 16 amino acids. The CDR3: CASSVQDRVGNEKLFF. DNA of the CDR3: TGTGCCAGCAGCGTACAGGACAGGGTTGGTAATGAAAAACTGTTTTTT.

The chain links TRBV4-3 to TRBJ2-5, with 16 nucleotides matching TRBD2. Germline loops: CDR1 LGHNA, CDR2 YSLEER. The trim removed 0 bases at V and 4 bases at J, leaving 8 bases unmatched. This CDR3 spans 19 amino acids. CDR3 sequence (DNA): TGCGCCAGCAGCCAAGATATGGGGACTAGCGGGGGGGGCAGAGAGACCCAGTACTTC. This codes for CASSQDMGTSGGGRETQYF.

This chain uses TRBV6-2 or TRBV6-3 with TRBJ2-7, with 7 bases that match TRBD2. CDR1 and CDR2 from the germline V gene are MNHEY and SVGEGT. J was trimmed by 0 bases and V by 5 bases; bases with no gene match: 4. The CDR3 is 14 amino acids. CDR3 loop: CASSSGMSSYEQYV. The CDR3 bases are TGTGCCAGCAGTAGCGGGATGAGCTCCTACGAGCAGTACGTC.

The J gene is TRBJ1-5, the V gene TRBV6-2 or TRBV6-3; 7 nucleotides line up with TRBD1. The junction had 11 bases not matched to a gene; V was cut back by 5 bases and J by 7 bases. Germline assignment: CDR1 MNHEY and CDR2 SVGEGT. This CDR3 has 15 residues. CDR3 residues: CASSTRDSAKQPQHF. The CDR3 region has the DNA TGTGCCAGCAGTACCCGGGACAGCGCTAAGCAGCCCCAGCATTTT.

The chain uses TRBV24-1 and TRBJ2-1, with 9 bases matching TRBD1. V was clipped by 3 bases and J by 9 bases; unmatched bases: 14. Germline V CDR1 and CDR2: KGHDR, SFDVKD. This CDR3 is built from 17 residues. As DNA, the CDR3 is TGTGCCACCAGTGATCTACCGGGACAGGGTAATTGGGGTGAGCAGTTCTTC. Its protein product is CATSDLPGQGNWGEQFF.

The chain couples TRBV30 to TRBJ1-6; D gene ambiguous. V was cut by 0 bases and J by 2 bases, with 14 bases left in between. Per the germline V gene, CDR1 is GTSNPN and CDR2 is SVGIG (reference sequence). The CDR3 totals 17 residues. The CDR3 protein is CAWSVRGPQTYNSPLHF. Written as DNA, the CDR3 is TGTGCCTGGAGTGTACGAGGGCCGCAGACCTATAATTCACCCCTCCACTTT.

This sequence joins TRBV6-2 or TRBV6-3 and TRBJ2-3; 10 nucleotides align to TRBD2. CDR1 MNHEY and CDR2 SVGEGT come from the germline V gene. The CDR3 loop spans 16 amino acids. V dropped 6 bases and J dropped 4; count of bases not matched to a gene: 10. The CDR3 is CASRPSSGRGADTQYF. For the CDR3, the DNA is TGTGCCAGCAGACCTTCTAGCGGGAGAGGCGCAGATACGCAGTATTTT.

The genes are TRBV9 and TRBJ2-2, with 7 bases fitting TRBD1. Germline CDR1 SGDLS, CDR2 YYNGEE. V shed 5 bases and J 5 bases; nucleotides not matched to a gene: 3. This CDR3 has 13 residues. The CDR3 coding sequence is TGTGCCAGCAGTTTACAGGGGACCGGGGAGCTGTTTTTT. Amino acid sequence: CASSLQGTGELFF.

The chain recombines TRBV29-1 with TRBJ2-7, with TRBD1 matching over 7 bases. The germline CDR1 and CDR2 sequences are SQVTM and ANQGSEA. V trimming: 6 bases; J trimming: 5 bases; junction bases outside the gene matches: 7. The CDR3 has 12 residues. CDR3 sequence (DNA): TGCAGCGTACAAACGGGACAGAACGAGCAGTACTTC. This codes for CSVQTGQNEQYF.

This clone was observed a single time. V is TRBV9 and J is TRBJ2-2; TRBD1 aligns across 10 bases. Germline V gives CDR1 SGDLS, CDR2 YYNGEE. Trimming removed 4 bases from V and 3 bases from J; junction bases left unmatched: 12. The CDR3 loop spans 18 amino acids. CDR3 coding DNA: TGTGCCAGCAGCCCCCGTTTTGGGACAGGGGAGGACACCGGGGAGCTGTTTTTT. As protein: CASSPRFGTGEDTGELFF.

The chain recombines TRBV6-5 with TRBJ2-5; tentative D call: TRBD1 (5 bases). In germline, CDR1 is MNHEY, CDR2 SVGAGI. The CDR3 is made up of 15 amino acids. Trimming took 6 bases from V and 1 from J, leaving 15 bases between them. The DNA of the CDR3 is TGTGCCAGCAGAGAGACAGCTGACCCCCAAGAGACCCAGTACTTC. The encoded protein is CASRETADPQETQYF.

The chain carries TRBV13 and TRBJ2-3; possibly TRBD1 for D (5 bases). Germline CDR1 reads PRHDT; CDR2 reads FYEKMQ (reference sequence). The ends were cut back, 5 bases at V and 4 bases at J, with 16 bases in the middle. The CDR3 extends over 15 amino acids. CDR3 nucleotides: TGTGCCAGCAGCCACTCCCGACAGAACTCAGATACGCAGTATTTT. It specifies CASSHSRQNSDTQYF.